Listed below are T cell receptor beta chains from one sample, sequenced in a study of T-cell reconstitution after alpha-beta-depleted transplantation in children. One entry per CDR3 protein results from TCRdb running MiXCR on the PCR reads. The sample contains more than 450,000 distinct CDR3 sequences, around 20% of which appear only once. Sequences were derived from PBMCs from the stem cell graft donor, sampled from the stem cell graft. Receptors originate from a human donor who donated a stem cell graft to a child with acute lymphoblastic leukemia. The CDR3 runs from the conserved cysteine through the conserved F or W. A D gene is named only where the DNA matches it firmly. Not all rows give a size; the values are once, few, many and, for expanded clones, a class.

abundance	v_gene	d_gene	j_gene	CDR3nt	CDR3aa
NA	TRBV20-1	TRBD2	TRBJ2-2	TGCAGTGCTAGGTTAGCGGGAGGCACCGGGGAGCTGTTTTTT	CSARLAGGTGELFF
NA	TRBV6-5	NA	TRBJ2-7	TGTGCCAGCAGTTACGCTAGCTACCCCTACGAGCAGTACTTC	CASSYASYPYEQYF
NA	TRBV9	TRBD1	TRBJ1-6	TGTGCCAGCAGCGCCCGCGGGACAGGGGGACCCAATTCACCCCTCCACTTT	CASSARGTGGPNSPLHF
many	TRBV7-3	NA	TRBJ2-7	TGTGCCAGCAGCCCCGGGAACTCCTACGAGCAGTACTTC	CASSPGNSYEQYF
NA	TRBV20-1	NA	TRBJ1-1	TGCAGTGCTAGTGGTGGGCGCGGTTACCCTGAAGCTTTCTTT	CSASGGRGYPEAFF
once	TRBV20-1	NA	TRBJ2-1	TGCAGTGCTAGAGACATCCGGGACGTCTCCTACAATGAGCAGTTCTTC	CSARDIRDVSYNEQFF
few	TRBV5-1	TRBD1	TRBJ2-3	TGCGCCAGCAGCTTCGACAGGGCGAGCATTGATACGCAGTATTTT	CASSFDRASIDTQYF
NA	TRBV13	NA	TRBJ2-7	TGTGCCAGCAGCTTGCGAGGAGGGGCCCCCTACGAGCAGTACTTC	CASSLRGGAPYEQYF
few	TRBV12-3/TRBV12-4	NA	TRBJ1-3	TGTGCCAGCAGTTTGTCCGCCGTCTCTGGAAACACCATATATTTT	CASSLSAVSGNTIYF
few	TRBV9	TRBD2	TRBJ2-2	TGTGCCAGCAGCGGTAGCGGGAGCGGGGAGCTGTTTTTT	CASSGSGSGELFF
NA	TRBV28	NA	TRBJ1-5	TGTGCCAGCACCCGAGTCCGGACACACTATCAGCCCCAGCATTTT	CASTRVRTHYQPQHF
NA	TRBV11-2	TRBD1	TRBJ2-1	TGTGCCAGCAGCTCCATACAGGGGCCACCCAGGTTTGAGCAGTTCTTC	CASSSIQGPPRFEQFF
many	TRBV12-3/TRBV12-4	NA	TRBJ2-3	TGTGCCAGCAGTTACAGGGGCACAGATACGCAGTATTTT	CASSYRGTDTQYF
few	TRBV10-3	NA	TRBJ2-4	TGTGCCATCAGTGAGTCCAGGATAGCCAAAAACATTCAGTACTTC	CAISESRIAKNIQYF
many	TRBV29-1	NA	TRBJ2-1	TGCAGCGTGATAAGGGCTCCCTACAATGAGCAGTTCTTC	CSVIRAPYNEQFF
few	TRBV11-2	NA	TRBJ2-7	TGTGCCAGCAGACCCCCGGGACGGGTCACTAAAGAGCAGTACTTC	CASRPPGRVTKEQYF
few	TRBV25-1	NA	TRBJ2-1	TGTGCCAGCAGTGAAAAGGAGTCCTACAATGAGCAGTTCTTC	CASSEKESYNEQFF
NA	TRBV7-9	NA	TRBJ2-7	TGTGCCAGCAGCTTAGAGGGCAGATTCTACGAGCAGTACTTC	CASSLEGRFYEQYF
NA	TRBV19	NA	TRBJ2-1	TGTGCCAGTAGTATTGTCGGTAACAATGAGCAGTTCTTC	CASSIVGNNEQFF
NA	TRBV4-1	NA	TRBJ1-2	TGCGCCAGCAGCCAAGATCGGGTTCTGGGGGACACCTATGGCTACACCTTC	CASSQDRVLGDTYGYTF
few	TRBV7-3	NA	TRBJ2-3	TGTGCCAGCAGCTTAACTCCAGGCTCGGCAGATACGCAGTATTTT	CASSLTPGSADTQYF
NA	TRBV12-3/TRBV12-4	NA	TRBJ1-2	TGTGCCAGCAGCACTCCCTTGGGGTTGGGGCCTTATGATGGCTACACCTTC	CASSTPLGLGPYDGYTF
few	TRBV28	NA	TRBJ2-7	TGTGCCAGCAGTTTAGGGTTCTCTACAGCAGCCTACGAGCAGTACTTC	CASSLGFSTAAYEQYF
few	TRBV20-1	NA	TRBJ2-7	TGCAGTGCTAGCCCCGGAGGAACATCCTACGAGCAGTACTTC	CSASPGGTSYEQYF
NA	TRBV12-3/TRBV12-4	TRBD1	TRBJ2-2	TGTGCCAGCAGAGGAGGGACAGGGGAGAGCACCGGGGAGCTGTTTTTT	CASRGGTGESTGELFF
many	TRBV3-1	NA	TRBJ2-3	TGTGCCAGCAGCCAAGTCGTGGGAGCGGTAGATACGCAGTATTTT	CASSQVVGAVDTQYF
NA	TRBV4-2	TRBD2	TRBJ2-1	TGTGCCAGCAGCCAAGCGCAACTAGCGGGAGACCGGCGAAAGTTCTTC	CASSQAQLAGDRRKFF
NA	TRBV19	NA	TRBJ2-2	TGTGCCAGTAGTATTTCGCCCGGGGAGCTGTTTTTT	CASSISPGELFF
few	TRBV29-1	NA	TRBJ2-5	TGCAGCGTTGCTGGCGAGACCCAGTACTTC	CSVAGETQYF
few	TRBV7-9	TRBD1	TRBJ1-1	TGTGCCAGCAGCGCCAAGACAGGGGAGAACACTGAAGCTTTCTTT	CASSAKTGENTEAFF
few	TRBV12-3/TRBV12-4	NA	TRBJ2-1	TGTGCCAGCAGTTTAGGTGGCAGGGATGGTGAGCAGTTCTTC	CASSLGGRDGEQFF
NA	TRBV5-1	TRBD2	TRBJ2-2	TGCGCCAGCAGCTTCAAACTAGCGGCCACCGGGGAGCTGTTTTTT	CASSFKLAATGELFF
few	TRBV10-3	TRBD2	TRBJ2-5	TGTGCCATCAGTGCCTCACTAGCGGCCAGAACAGAGACCCAGTACTTC	CAISASLAARTETQYF
NA	TRBV7-9	TRBD1	TRBJ1-1	TGTGCCAGCAGCAGAGCGTGGGACAGACTCGACACTGAAGCTTTCTTT	CASSRAWDRLDTEAFF
few	TRBV5-1	TRBD2	TRBJ2-7	TGCGCCAGCAGCATCGGACTAGCGAAGAACGAGCAGTACTTC	CASSIGLAKNEQYF
few	TRBV20-1	NA	TRBJ1-5	TGCAGTGCTAGAGAGGGGGCGGACAATCAGCCCCAGCATTTT	CSAREGADNQPQHF
few	TRBV14	NA	TRBJ2-6	TGTGCCAGCAGCCAAGATTGGGCAGGGCGAGCTGGGGCCAACGTCCTGACTTTC	CASSQDWAGRAGANVLTF
NA	TRBV7-9	TRBD1	TRBJ1-2	TGTGCCATCACCGGGACAGGCCCACCTCCTAACTATGGCTACACCTTC	CAITGTGPPPNYGYTF
NA	TRBV12-3/TRBV12-4	TRBD2	TRBJ2-3	TGTGCCAGCAGAGAAAGCGGGAGGGCAGATACGCAGTATTTT	CASRESGRADTQYF
NA	TRBV6-1	TRBD2	TRBJ2-1	TGTGCCAGCAGTGCAAGACCTCCGGGACTATCCTACAATGAGCAGTTCTTC	CASSARPPGLSYNEQFF
NA	TRBV4-1	TRBD2	TRBJ2-1	TGCGCCAGCAGCCAGGGGACTAGCGTCTTCAATAGGCAGTTCTTC	CASSQGTSVFNRQFF
few	TRBV19	NA	TRBJ2-3	TGTGCCACCGGACTGACCTTTCACATGGGGACGCAGTATTTT	CATGLTFHMGTQYF
NA	TRBV20-1	TRBD1	TRBJ1-1	TGCAGCGCGGGGACGACAGGGTCCTTTGGTGAAGCTTTCTTT	CSAGTTGSFGEAFF
NA	TRBV5-5	NA	TRBJ2-1	TGTGCCAGCAGCCCTCTTGCGCTCTCCTACAATGAGCAGTTCTTC	CASSPLALSYNEQFF
few	TRBV29-1	NA	TRBJ2-6	TGCAGCGTTGAAGCTCCGACAGCCTTCTCTGGGGCCAACGTCCTGACTTTC	CSVEAPTAFSGANVLTF
many	TRBV5-1	NA	TRBJ2-3	TGCGCCAGCAGCTTACGTGGCACAGATACGCAGTATTTT	CASSLRGTDTQYF
NA	TRBV27	TRBD1	TRBJ1-1	TGTGCCAGCAGCGTCAGGGGGCCTAGGGGGACGGAAGCTTTCTTT	CASSVRGPRGTEAFF
few	TRBV20-1	TRBD2	TRBJ2-1	TGCAGTGCTAGATTTGGGCTAGCGGGGTATGAGCAGTTCTTC	CSARFGLAGYEQFF
NA	TRBV6-1	NA	TRBJ1-2	TGTGCCAGCACCCCTCATCCCCAAGGGGGAGGTGGCTACACCTTC	CASTPHPQGGGGYTF
NA	TRBV4-1	TRBD2	TRBJ2-1	TGCGCCAGCAGCCAAGGACTAGCTTCCAGTGAGCAGTTCTTC	CASSQGLASSEQFF
NA	TRBV30	NA	TRBJ1-5	TGTGCCTGGAGTGTAGGGACACCTAGCAATCAGCCCCAGCATTTT	CAWSVGTPSNQPQHF
many	TRBV7-8	NA	TRBJ2-5	TGTGCCAGCAGCTTCGGGACCCTCCTTAGCCAAGAGACCCAGTACTTC	CASSFGTLLSQETQYF